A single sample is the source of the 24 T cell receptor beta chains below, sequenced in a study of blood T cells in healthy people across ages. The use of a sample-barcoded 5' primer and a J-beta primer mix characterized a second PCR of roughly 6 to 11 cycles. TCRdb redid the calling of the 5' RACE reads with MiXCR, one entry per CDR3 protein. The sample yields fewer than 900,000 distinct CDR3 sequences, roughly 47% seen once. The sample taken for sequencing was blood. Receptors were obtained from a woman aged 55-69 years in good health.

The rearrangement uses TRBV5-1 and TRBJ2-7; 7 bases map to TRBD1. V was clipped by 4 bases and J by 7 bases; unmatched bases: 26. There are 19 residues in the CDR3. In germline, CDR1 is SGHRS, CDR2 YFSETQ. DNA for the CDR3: TGCGCCAGCAGCCTGAGTGGGACAGTCCTGCAGAGCTCCTACAATGAGCAGTACTTC. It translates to CASSLSGTVLQSSYNEQYF.

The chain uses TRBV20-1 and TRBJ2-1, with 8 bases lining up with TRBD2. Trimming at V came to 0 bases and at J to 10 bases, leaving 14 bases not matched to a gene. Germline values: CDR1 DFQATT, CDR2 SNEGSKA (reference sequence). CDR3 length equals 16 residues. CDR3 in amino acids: CSARDGRGATGEEQFF. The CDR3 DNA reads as TGCAGTGCTAGAGATGGGCGGGGGGCCACGGGGGAGGAGCAGTTCTTC.

CDR3 sequence: CASSFGGALSGANVLTF. In DNA form, the CDR3 reads TGTGCCAGCAGTTTTGGGGGGGCTCTCTCTGGGGCCAACGTCCTGACTTTC. This chain links TRBV28 with TRBJ2-6; weak D call: TRBD2 (7 bases). This CDR3 contains 17 residues. CDR1 MDHEN and CDR2 SYDVKM come from the germline V gene. Trimming took 3 bases from V and 0 from J, leaving 12 bases between them.

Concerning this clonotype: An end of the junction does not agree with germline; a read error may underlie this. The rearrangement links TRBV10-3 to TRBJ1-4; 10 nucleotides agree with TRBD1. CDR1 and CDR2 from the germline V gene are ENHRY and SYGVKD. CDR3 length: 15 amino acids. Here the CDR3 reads CAIRDAGQGNEKLFF. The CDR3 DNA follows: TGTGCGATCAGGGACGCGGGACAGGGGAATGAAAAACTGTTTTTT.

CDR3 nucleotide sequence: TGTGCCAGCAGTTTAGGGGGCGCCCTAGCCAAAAACATTCAGTACTTC. Translated: CASSLGGALAKNIQYF. This chain uses TRBV12-3 or TRBV12-4 with TRBJ2-4, with a possible D match to TRBD1 (5 bases). The ends were cut back, 1 base at V and 0 bases at J, with 10 bases in the middle. This CDR3 region has 16 residues.

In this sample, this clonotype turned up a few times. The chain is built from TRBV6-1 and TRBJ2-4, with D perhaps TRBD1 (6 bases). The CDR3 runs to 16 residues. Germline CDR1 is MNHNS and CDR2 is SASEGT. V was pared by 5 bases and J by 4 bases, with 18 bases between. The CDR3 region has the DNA TGTGCCAGCAGTCCCCCGCGGACAGTGGGGAAAAACATTCAGTACTTC. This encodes CASSPPRTVGKNIQYF.

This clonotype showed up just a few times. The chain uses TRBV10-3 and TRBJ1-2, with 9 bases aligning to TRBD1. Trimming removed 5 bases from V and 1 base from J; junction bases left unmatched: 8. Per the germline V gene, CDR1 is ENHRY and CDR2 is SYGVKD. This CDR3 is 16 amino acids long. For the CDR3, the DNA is TGTGCCATCAGTCAAACCGGGACAGGGAATAACTATGGCTACACCTTC. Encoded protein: CAISQTGTGNNYGYTF.

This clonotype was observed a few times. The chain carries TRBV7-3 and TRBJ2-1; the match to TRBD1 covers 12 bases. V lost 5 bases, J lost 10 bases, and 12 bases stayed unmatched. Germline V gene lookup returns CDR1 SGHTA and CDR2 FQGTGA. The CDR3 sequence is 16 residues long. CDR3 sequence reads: CASSVRGGQGAEEQFF. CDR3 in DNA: TGTGCCAGCAGCGTTAGGGGGGGACAGGGGGCGGAAGAGCAGTTCTTC.

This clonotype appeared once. DNA for the CDR3: TGTGCCAGCTTTTTGGGGGCGGACACTGAAGCTTTCTTT. As protein: CASFLGADTEAFF. V usage is TRBV28 and J usage is TRBJ1-1, with a possible D match to TRBD1 (6 bases). The germline CDR1 and CDR2 sequences are MDHEN and SYDVKM. V dropped 8 bases and J dropped 3 bases, with 13 bases sitting between them. The CDR3 sequence is 13 residues long.

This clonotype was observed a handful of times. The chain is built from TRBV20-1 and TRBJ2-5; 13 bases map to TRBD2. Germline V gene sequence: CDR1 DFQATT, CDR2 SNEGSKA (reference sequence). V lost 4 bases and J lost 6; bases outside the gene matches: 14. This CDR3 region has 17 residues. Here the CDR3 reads CSAIEGGLAGQRKTQYF. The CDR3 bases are TGCAGTGCTATCGAAGGGGGACTAGCGGGGCAACGAAAGACCCAGTACTTC.

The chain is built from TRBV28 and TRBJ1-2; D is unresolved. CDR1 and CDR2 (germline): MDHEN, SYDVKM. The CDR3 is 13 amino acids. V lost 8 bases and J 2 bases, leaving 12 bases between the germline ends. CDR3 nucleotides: TGTGCCAGCGCGCCCGGAGCGAACTATGGCTACACCTTC. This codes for CASAPGANYGYTF.

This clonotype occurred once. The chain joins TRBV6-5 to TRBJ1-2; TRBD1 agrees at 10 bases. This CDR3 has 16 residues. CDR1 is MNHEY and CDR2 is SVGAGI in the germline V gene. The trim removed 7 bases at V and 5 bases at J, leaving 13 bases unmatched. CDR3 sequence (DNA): TGTGCCAGCACGATCCAAACCGGGACAGGGGTATATGGCTACACCTTC. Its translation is CASTIQTGTGVYGYTF.

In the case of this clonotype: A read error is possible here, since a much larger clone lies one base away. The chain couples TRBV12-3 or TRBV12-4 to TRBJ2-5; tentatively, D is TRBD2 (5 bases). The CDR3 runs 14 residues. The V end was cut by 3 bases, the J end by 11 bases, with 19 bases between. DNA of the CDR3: TGTGCCAGCAGTTTGAGGGCCGGGGAAAATGAGCAGTACTTC. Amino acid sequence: CASSLRAGENEQYF.

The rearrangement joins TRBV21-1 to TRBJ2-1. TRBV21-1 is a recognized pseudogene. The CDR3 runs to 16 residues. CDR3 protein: CASSKEVVSSYNEQFF. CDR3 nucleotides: TGTGCCAGCAGCAAAGAGGTCGTAAGCTCCTACAATGAGCAGTTCTTC.

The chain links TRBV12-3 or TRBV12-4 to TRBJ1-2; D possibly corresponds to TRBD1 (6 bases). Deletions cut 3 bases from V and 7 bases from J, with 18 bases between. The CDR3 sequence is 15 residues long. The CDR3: CASSFDRVGAGGYTF. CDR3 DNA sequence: TGTGCCAGCAGTTTTGATAGGGTGGGGGCGGGTGGCTACACCTTC.

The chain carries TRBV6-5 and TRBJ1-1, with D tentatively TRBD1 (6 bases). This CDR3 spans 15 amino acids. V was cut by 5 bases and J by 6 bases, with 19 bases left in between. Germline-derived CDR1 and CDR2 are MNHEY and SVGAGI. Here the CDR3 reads CASSLRGGLVSEAFF. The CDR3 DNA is TGTGCCAGCAGTCTGAGAGGGGGGCTGGTCTCTGAAGCTTTCTTT.

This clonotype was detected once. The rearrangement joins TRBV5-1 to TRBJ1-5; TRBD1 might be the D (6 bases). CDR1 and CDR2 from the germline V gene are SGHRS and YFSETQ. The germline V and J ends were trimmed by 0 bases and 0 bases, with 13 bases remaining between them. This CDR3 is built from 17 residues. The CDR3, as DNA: TGCGCCAGCAGCTTGGGACAGGAGACCTATAGCAATCAGCCCCAGCATTTT. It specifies CASSLGQETYSNQPQHF.

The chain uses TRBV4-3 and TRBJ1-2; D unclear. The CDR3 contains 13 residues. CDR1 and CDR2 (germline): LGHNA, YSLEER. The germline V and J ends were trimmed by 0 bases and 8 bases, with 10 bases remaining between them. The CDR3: CASSQELWLGYTF. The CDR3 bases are TGCGCCAGCAGCCAAGAGTTGTGGCTAGGCTACACCTTC.

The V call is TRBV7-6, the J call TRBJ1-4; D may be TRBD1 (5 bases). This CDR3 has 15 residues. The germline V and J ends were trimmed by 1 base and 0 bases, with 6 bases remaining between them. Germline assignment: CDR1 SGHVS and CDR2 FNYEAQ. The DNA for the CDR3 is TGTGCCAGCAGCTTAGAGACAGCAACTAATGAAAAACTGTTTTTT. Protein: CASSLETATNEKLFF.

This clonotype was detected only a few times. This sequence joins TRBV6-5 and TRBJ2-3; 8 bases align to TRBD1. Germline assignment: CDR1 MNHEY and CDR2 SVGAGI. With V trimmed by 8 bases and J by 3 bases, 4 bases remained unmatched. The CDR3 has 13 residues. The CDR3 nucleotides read TGTGCCAGCCGGACAGGGAAAACAGATACGCAGTATTTT. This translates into CASRTGKTDTQYF.

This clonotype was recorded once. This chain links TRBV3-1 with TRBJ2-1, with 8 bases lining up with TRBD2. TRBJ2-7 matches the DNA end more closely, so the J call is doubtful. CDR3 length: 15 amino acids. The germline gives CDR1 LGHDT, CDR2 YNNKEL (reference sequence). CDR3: CASSLVSGSYNEQYF. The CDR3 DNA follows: TGTGCCAGCAGTTTAGTAAGCGGGAGTTACAATGAGCAGTACTTC.

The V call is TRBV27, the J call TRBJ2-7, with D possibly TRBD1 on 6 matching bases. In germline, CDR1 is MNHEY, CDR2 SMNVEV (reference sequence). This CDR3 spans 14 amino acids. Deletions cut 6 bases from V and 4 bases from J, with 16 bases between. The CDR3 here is CASRQGIGIYEQYF. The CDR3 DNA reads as TGTGCCAGCAGACAGGGTATTGGGATTTACGAGCAGTACTTC.

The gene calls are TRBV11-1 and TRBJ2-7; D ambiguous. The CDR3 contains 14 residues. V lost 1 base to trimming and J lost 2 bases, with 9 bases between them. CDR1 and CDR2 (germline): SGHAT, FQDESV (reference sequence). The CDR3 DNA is TGTGCCAGCAGCTTAGGGGCCGAAGCCTACGAGCAGTACTTC. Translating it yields CASSLGAEAYEQYF.

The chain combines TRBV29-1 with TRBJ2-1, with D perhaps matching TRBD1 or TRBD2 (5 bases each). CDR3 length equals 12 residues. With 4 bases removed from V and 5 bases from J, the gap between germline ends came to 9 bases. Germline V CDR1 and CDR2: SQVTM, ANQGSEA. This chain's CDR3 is CSVVGDHNEQFF. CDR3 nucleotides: TGCAGCGTTGTGGGGGACCACAATGAGCAGTTCTTC.